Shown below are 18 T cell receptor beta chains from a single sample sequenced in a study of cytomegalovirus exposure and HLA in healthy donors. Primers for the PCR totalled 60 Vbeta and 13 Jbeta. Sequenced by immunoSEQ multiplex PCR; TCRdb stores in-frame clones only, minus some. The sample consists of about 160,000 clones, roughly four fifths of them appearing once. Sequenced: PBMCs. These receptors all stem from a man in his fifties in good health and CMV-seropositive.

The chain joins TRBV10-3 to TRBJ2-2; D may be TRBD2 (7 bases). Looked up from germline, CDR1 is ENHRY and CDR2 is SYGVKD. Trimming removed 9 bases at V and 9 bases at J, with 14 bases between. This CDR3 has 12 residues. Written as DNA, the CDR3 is TGTGCCATGGGCGCGGGGGCAAGGGAGCTGTTTTTT. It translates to CAMGAGARELFF.

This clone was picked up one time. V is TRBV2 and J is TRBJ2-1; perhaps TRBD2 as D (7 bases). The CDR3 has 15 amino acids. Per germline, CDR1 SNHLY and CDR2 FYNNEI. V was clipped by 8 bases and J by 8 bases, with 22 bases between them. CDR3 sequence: CASSQGGGSEYEQFF. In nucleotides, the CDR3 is TGTGCCAGCTCACAGGGAGGGGGGTCTGAATATGAGCAGTTCTTC.

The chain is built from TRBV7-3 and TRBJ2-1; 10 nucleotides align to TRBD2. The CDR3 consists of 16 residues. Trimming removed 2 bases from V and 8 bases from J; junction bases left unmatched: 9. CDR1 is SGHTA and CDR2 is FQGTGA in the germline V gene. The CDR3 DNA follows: TGTGCCAGCAGCTTATTGTCTAGCGGGAGTACGGATGAGCAGTTCTTC. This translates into CASSLLSSGSTDEQFF.

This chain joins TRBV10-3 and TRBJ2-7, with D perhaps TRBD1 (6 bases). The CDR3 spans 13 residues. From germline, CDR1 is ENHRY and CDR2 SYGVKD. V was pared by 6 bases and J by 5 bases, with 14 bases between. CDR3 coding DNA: TGTGCCATCAGCCCAACAGGGATCGACGAGCAGTACTTC. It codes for CAISPTGIDEQYF.

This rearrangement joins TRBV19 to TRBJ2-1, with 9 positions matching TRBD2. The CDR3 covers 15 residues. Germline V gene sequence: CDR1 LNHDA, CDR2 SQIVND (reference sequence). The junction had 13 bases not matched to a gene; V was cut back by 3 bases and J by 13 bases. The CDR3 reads CASSIQAGGAERQFF. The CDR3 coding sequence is TGTGCCAGTAGTATCCAAGCGGGAGGAGCTGAGAGACAGTTCTTC.

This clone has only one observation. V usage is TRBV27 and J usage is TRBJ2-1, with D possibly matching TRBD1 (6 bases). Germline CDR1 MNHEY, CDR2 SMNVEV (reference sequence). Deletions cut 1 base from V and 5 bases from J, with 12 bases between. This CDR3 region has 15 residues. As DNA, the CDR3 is TGTGCCAGCAGTTTATTTGGGGGCTTCCACAATGAGCAGTTCTTC. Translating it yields CASSLFGGFHNEQFF.

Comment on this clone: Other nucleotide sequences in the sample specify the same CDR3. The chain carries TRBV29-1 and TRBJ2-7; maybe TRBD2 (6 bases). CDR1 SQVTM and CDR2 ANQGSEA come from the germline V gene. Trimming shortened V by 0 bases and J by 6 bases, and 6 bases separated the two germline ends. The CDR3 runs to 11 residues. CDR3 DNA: TGCAGCGTTGAAGAGGGGGGCGAGCAGTACTTC. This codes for CSVEEGGEQYF.

Here the CDR3 DNA reads TGTGCCATCAGTGGATCAGGGGGCAAGTTCTCTGGAAACACCATATATTTT. Translated: CAISGSGGKFSGNTIYF. V usage is TRBV10-3 and J usage is TRBJ1-3; TRBD1 matches at 8 bases. CDR1 is ENHRY, CDR2 SYGVKD, per germline. V trimming: 4 bases; J trimming: 0 bases; junction bases outside the gene matches: 8. There are 17 residues in the CDR3.

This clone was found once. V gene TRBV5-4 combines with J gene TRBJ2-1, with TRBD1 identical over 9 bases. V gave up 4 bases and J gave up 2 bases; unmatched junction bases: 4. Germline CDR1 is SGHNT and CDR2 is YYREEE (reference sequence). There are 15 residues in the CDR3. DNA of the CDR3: TGTGCCAGCAGCGTGGGACAGGGCACCTACAATGAGCAGTTCTTC. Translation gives CASSVGQGTYNEQFF.

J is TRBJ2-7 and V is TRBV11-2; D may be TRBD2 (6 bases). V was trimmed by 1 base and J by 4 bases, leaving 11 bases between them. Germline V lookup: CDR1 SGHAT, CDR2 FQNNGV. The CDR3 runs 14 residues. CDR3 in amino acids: CASSLVEGRYEQYF. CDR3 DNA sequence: TGTGCCAGCAGCTTAGTGGAGGGGAGGTACGAGCAGTACTTC.

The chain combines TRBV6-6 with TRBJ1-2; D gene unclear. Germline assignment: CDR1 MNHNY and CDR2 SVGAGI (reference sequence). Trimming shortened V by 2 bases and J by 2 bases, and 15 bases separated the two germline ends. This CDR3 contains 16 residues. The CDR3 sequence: CASSYEAPRANYGYTF. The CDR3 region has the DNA TGTGCCAGCAGTTACGAGGCCCCTCGAGCCAACTATGGCTACACCTTC.

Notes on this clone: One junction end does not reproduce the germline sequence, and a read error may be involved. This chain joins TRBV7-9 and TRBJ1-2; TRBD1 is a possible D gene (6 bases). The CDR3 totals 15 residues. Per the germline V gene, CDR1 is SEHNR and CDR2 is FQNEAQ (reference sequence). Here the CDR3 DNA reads TGTTCCAGCAGCGCCGGGACACCCTCCGACTATGGCTACACCTTC. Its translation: CSSSAGTPSDYGYTF.

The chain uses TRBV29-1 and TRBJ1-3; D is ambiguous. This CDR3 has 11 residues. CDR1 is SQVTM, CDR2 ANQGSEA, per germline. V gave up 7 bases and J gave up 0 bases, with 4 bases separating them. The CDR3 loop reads CSAFSGNTIYF. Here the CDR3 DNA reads TGCAGCGCTTTCTCTGGAAACACCATATATTTT.

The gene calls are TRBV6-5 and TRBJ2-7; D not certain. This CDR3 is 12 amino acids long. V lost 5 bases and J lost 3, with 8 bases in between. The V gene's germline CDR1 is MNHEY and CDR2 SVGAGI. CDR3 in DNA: TGTGCCAGCAGTGCCACGGGCTACGAGCAGTACTTC. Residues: CASSATGYEQYF.

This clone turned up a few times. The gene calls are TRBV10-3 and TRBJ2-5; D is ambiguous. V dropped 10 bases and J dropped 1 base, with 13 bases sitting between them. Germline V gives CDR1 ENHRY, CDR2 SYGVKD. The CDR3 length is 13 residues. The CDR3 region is CATEAAIQETQYF. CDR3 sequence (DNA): TGTGCCACTGAGGCGGCTATCCAAGAGACCCAGTACTTC.

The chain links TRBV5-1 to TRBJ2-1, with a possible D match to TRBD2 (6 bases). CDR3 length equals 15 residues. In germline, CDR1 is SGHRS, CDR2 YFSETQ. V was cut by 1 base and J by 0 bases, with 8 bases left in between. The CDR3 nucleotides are TGCGCCAGCAGCTTGCAGACTAGCTCCTACAATGAGCAGTTCTTC. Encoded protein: CASSLQTSSYNEQFF.

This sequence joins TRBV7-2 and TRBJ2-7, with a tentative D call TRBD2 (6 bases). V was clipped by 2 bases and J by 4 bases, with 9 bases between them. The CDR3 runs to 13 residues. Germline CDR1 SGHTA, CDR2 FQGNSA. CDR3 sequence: CASSLYGLYEQYF. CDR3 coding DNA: TGTGCCAGCAGCTTATATGGACTATACGAGCAGTACTTC. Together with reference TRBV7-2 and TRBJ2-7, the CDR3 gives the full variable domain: GAGVSQSPSNKVTEKGKDVELRCDPISGHTALYWYRQSLGQGLEFLIYFQGNSAPDKSGLPSDRFSAERTGGSVSTLTIQRTQQEDSAVYLCASSLYGLYEQYFGPGTRLTVT.

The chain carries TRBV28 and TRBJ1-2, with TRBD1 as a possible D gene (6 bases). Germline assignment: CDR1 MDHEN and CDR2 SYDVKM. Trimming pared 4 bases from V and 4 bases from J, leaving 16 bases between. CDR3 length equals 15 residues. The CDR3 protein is CASSSPPTGVYGYTF. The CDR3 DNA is TGTGCCAGCAGTTCTCCACCGACAGGCGTCTATGGCTACACCTTC.